The rows below give T cell receptor beta chains drawn from one sample of a study of cytomegalovirus exposure and HLA in healthy donors. Generated by immunoSEQ multiplex PCR, the TCRdb table keeps only in-frame clones and is missing some. The data contain about 130,000 clones, 85% of them singletons. The sample was PBMCs. These receptors all come from a young woman in good health and CMV-seropositive. The CDR3 runs from the conserved cysteine through the conserved F or W. The order of the fields is J gene, V gene, clone size, D gene, CDR3 protein, CDR3 DNA. A D gene is named only where the DNA matches it firmly. Size values are once, few and many counts, or a class for expanded clones, and some rows have none.

>TRBJ1-4|TRBV2|once|.
CANRGTMPSTNEKLFF
TGTGCCAACCGTGGGACAATGCCCTCAACTAATGAAAAACTGTTTTTT
>TRBJ2-3|TRBV30|.|TRBD1
CAWSPVYRGLRYF
TGTGCCTGGAGCCCCGTCTACAGGGGTCTGCGTTATTTT
>TRBJ2-3|TRBV16|.|TRBD1
CASSPVSDRGTDTQYF
TGTGCCAGCAGCCCTGTGAGTGACAGGGGAACAGATACGCAGTATTTT
>TRBJ1-2|TRBV28|.|.
CASWEGNYGYTF
TGTGCCAGCTGGGAGGGGAACTATGGCTACACCTTC
>TRBJ2-2|TRBV5-1|.|.
CASSLVAGTNTGELFF
TGCGCCAGCAGCTTGGTAGCCGGAACGAACACCGGGGAGCTGTTTTTT
>TRBJ2-1|TRBV7-3|few|.
CASSLMGSSYNEQFF
TGTGCCAGCAGCTTAATGGGGAGCTCCTACAATGAGCAGTTCTTC
>TRBJ2-7|TRBV6-6|.|.
CASRRQATSYEQYF
TGTGCCAGCAGAAGACAGGCGACCTCCTACGAGCAGTACTTC
>TRBJ1-3|TRBV7-7|.|.
CASSSSSGNTIYF
TGTGCTAGCAGCTCCAGCTCTGGAAACACCATATATTTT
>TRBJ2-7|TRBV6-6|few|.
CASSLTPSLEFSEQYF
TGTGCCAGCAGTCTCACCCCTTCCCTCGAGTTCTCCGAGCAGTACTTC
>TRBJ2-7|TRBV28|.|.
CASSLPRGATYEQYF
TGTGCCAGCAGTCTCCCCAGGGGGGCGACCTACGAGCAGTACTTC
>TRBJ2-7|TRBV18|.|TRBD2
CASSPGLAGVGGEQYF
TGTGCCAGCTCCCCTGGACTAGCGGGGGTTGGTGGCGAGCAGTACTTC
>TRBJ1-1|TRBV5-6|once|.
CASSSRGEAFF
TGTGCCAGCAGCTCCCGGGGGGAGGCTTTCTTT
>TRBJ2-2|TRBV27|.|TRBD2
CASSFSGITGELFF
TGTGCCAGCAGTTTTAGCGGGATCACCGGGGAGCTGTTTTTT
>TRBJ1-1|TRBV28|.|.
CASSRLNTEAFF
TGTGCCAGCAGTCGACTTAACACTGAAGCTTTCTTT
>TRBJ2-3|TRBV27|.|TRBD2
CASSSSLAGDSDTQYF
TGTGCCAGCAGTTCTTCACTAGCGGGGGACTCAGATACGCAGTATTTT
>TRBJ1-2|TRBV19|.|TRBD1
CASSSPGQLYGYTF
TGTGCCAGTAGTTCCCCGGGACAGCTCTATGGCTACACCTTC
>TRBJ2-7|TRBV5-1|.|.
CASSQQDMGTYEQYF
TGCGCCAGCAGCCAGCAGGACATGGGAACCTACGAGCAGTACTTC
>TRBJ2-5|TRBV5-1|.|TRBD2
CASSQGTSGRAYQETQYF
TGCGCCAGCAGCCAAGGGACTAGCGGGAGGGCCTACCAAGAGACCCAGTACTTC
>TRBJ2-7|TRBV13|.|TRBD2
CASSRFRTSGSSEQYF
TGTGCCAGCAGCCGATTCCGGACTAGCGGGAGCTCCGAGCAGTACTTC
>TRBJ1-2|TRBV19|.|.
CASSIQDYGYTF
TGTGCCAGTAGTATTCAGGACTATGGCTACACCTTC
>TRBJ2-2|TRBV11-3|.|.
CASSLGVASGGELFF
TGTGCCAGCAGCTTAGGAGTAGCGTCGGGCGGGGAGCTGTTTTTT
>TRBJ2-3|TRBV6-6|.|TRBD1
CASTDSTGINTQYF
TGTGCCAGCACCGACTCGACAGGGATAAATACGCAGTATTTT
>TRBJ1-2|TRBV5-1|once|TRBD1
CASSLLPGTGDQGYTF
TGCGCCAGCAGCTTGTTACCCGGGACAGGGGACCAGGGCTACACCTTC
>TRBJ1-1|TRBV7-9|.|.
CASSLTFNTEAFF
TGTGCCAGCAGCTTGACATTTAACACTGAAGCTTTCTTT
>TRBJ1-6|TRBV2|.|.
CATAGAGRVDNSPLHF
TGTGCCACCGCGGGGGCGGGGCGCGTGGATAATTCACCCCTCCACTTT
>TRBJ2-3|TRBV5-6|.|.
CASSGGARTQYF
TGTGCCAGCAGCGGGGGGGCCCGTACGCAGTATTTT
>TRBJ2-3|TRBV11-2|.|.
CASSWTPENSDTQYF
TGTGCCAGCAGCTGGACACCTGAAAATTCAGATACGCAGTATTTT
>TRBJ1-1|TRBV30|.|.
CAWSVQENTEAFF
TGTGCCTGGAGTGTACAAGAGAACACTGAAGCTTTCTTT
>TRBJ2-1|TRBV5-1|once|.
CASSLAWGGPFNEQFF
TGCGCCAGCAGCTTGGCGTGGGGGGGCCCTTTCAATGAGCAGTTCTTC
>TRBJ1-3|TRBV5-1|.|.
CASSLGLTGSSGNTIYF
TGCGCCAGCAGCTTGGGTCTTACAGGGAGCTCTGGAAACACCATATATTTT
>TRBJ2-7|TRBV7-2|once|.
CASSTRQAHEQYF
TGTGCCAGCAGTACCAGACAGGCCCACGAGCAGTACTTC
>TRBJ2-5|TRBV28|.|.
CASSFRTFRAQETQYF
TGTGCCAGCAGTTTCCGGACCTTCAGGGCCCAAGAGACCCAGTACTTC
>TRBJ1-2|TRBV30|few|TRBD1
CAWSGQGKNGYTF
TGTGCCTGGAGCGGACAGGGTAAAAATGGCTACACCTTC
>TRBJ2-1|TRBV2|.|.
CASSGASNTYNEQFF
TGTGCCAGCAGTGGGGCTAGCAATACGTACAATGAGCAGTTCTTC
>TRBJ1-2|TRBV6-5|.|.
CASTQWGVSNYGYTF
TGTGCCAGCACCCAGTGGGGGGTGTCTAACTATGGCTACACCTTC
>TRBJ1-1|TRBV20-1|.|.
CSARRTEAFF
TGCAGTGCTAGGCGCACTGAAGCTTTCTTT
>TRBJ1-1|TRBV6-4|.|.
CASSDRSGGLTEAFF
TGTGCCAGCAGTGACCGGTCGGGGGGGCTCACTGAAGCTTTCTTT
>TRBJ1-3|TRBV5-8|.|.
CASTDFSGNTIYF
TGTGCCAGCACAGACTTCTCTGGAAACACCATATATTTT
>TRBJ2-7|TRBV28|.|TRBD2
CASSLTPTSDEQYF
TGTGCCAGCAGTCTAACCCCAACTAGCGACGAGCAGTACTTC
>TRBJ2-7|TRBV2|.|.
CASSYRDEQYF
TGTGCCAGCAGTTACAGGGACGAGCAGTACTTC
>TRBJ2-5|TRBV7-3|few|.
CASSLDRFQETQYF
TGTGCCAGCAGCTTAGATCGGTTCCAAGAGACCCAGTACTTC
>TRBJ1-4|TRBV28|.|TRBD1
CANRDSFSCGEKLFF
TGTGCCAACCGGGACAGTTTCTCGTGTGGTGAAAAACTGTTTTTT
>TRBJ2-7|TRBV2|.|.
CASSAIYEQYF
TGTGCCAGCAGTGCCATTTACGAGCAGTACTTC
>TRBJ1-6|TRBV9|.|TRBD1
CASSPRGGTGDSPLHF
TGTGCCAGCAGCCCGAGGGGGGGGACAGGGGATTCACCCCTCCACTTT
>TRBJ2-7|TRBV6-6|once|.
CASGRGAVYEQYF
TGTGCCAGCGGCCGGGGGGCAGTCTACGAGCAGTACTTC
>TRBJ2-2|TRBV5-1|once|TRBD1
CASSRDRGNTGELFF
TGCGCCAGCAGTAGGGACAGGGGGAACACCGGGGAGCTGTTTTTT
>TRBJ2-3|TRBV7-2|.|TRBD2
CASSLVAGGLLDTQYF
TGTGCCAGCAGCTTGGTAGCGGGAGGGCTGTTAGATACGCAGTATTTT
>TRBJ1-1|TRBV11-2|.|.
CASSLWGGVNTEAFF
TGTGCCAGCAGCTTATGGGGGGGGGTGAACACTGAAGCTTTCTTT
>TRBJ2-3|TRBV11-2|.|TRBD1
CASSPRTGGSDTQYF
TGTGCCAGCAGCCCTCGGACAGGGGGTTCAGATACGCAGTATTTT
>TRBJ2-3|TRBV9|.|TRBD2
CASSVASSGSYTQYF
TGTGCCAGCAGCGTAGCCTCTAGCGGGAGCTATACGCAGTATTTT
>TRBJ2-4|TRBV11-2|.|TRBD1
CASSLVGQGGYIQYF
TGTGCCAGCAGCTTAGTAGGACAGGGGGGGTACATTCAGTACTTC